The 4 T cell receptor beta chains below come from one sample, sequenced in a study of T cell responses to AZD1222 COVID-19 vaccine. The method was immunoSEQ multiplex PCR; TCRdb's version includes in-frame clones alone and lacks a portion of them. The sample includes approximately 200,000 clones, approximately 94% seen only once; the top ten take over 1.5%. Specimen: peripheral blood, collected 28 days after the second dose of the MenACWY control vaccine. The receptors shown here come from an adult who received the MenACWY meningococcal vaccine as a control.

The V call is TRBV7-9, the J call TRBJ2-1; 8 nucleotides agree with TRBD2. Trimming at V came to 7 bases and at J to 10 bases, leaving 6 bases not matched to a gene. CDR3 length: 12 residues. CDR1 and CDR2 from the germline V gene are SEHNR and FQNEAQ (reference sequence). CDR3 residues: CASTGLGDEQFF. The CDR3 region has the DNA TGTGCCAGCACGGGACTAGGTGACGAGCAGTTCTTC. The whole variable domain, filled in from reference TRBV7-9 and TRBJ2-1, reads DTGVSQNPRHKITKRGQNVTFRCDPISEHNRLYWYRQTLGQGPEFLTYFQNEAQLEKSRLLSDRFSAERPKGSFSTLEIQRTEQGDSAMYLCASTGLGDEQFFGPGTRLTVL.

V usage is TRBV10-3 and J usage is TRBJ2-7, with a tentative D call TRBD2 (5 bases). Trimming cost V 2 bases and J 4 bases, with 9 bases left between them. CDR3 length: 13 residues. The germline V gene has CDR1 ENHRY and CDR2 SYGVKD. The CDR3 loop is CAISEGLSYEQYF. For the CDR3, the DNA is TGTGCCATCAGTGAGGGACTGTCTTACGAGCAGTACTTC.

Here the CDR3 reads CASSRDRGYEQYF. As DNA, the CDR3 is TGTGCCAGCAGTCGGGACAGGGGTTACGAGCAGTACTTC. J is TRBJ2-7 and V is TRBV28, with 10 nucleotides matching TRBD1. The CDR3 runs 13 residues. J gave up 4 bases and V 5 bases, and 2 bases lay outside the gene matches. Per germline, CDR1 MDHEN and CDR2 SYDVKM.

The chain couples TRBV5-1 to TRBJ1-1; 7 positions match TRBD1. Germline CDR1 and CDR2: SGHRS and YFSETQ. V lost 4 bases and J lost 4; bases outside the gene matches: 7. The CDR3 consists of 14 residues. For the CDR3, the DNA is TGCGCCAGCAGCCCGGGACAGAGGGGCACTGAAGCTTTCTTT. Protein: CASSPGQRGTEAFF.